This TCR beta chain was identified during a study of T cell responses to AZD1222 COVID-19 vaccine (dated by TCRdb to the early 2020s). About the investigation overall: Because spike-specific TCR depth and breadth did not differ between the two schedules, AZD1222 recipients who got a second dose at roughly 4 weeks were pooled with those who got a second dose at roughly 12 weeks. TCR sequencing covered some 240 trial participants: roughly 200 given two doses of AZD1222 and 26 given two doses of MenACWY control vaccine. Trial participants were enrolled by age into subgroups of 18-55, 56-69 and 70-plus years, and about 150, 27 and 61 TCR-sequenced participants, respectively, were included in these subgroups. Overall study results and their limits: Participants were mostly white British and included more females than males, and it was suggested by the authors that clonal diversity may have been underestimated. Vaccine-associated CD4 TCRs spanned the whole spike protein, with dominant responses in regions 160-218 and 743-854. Because no day 14 peak-response samples were available, repertoires were characterized only after the peak T cell response. Reportedly, almost half of the unique spike-specific TCRs recognized epitopes lying outside the regions that are mutated in the B.1.351 and B.1.1.7 variants. The 56-69-year group was small, and its depth increase did not reach significance, likely because of low power. A significant rise in spike-specific TCR breadth and depth was observed after two AZD1222 doses relative to day 0 and relative to MenACWY recipients. Conclusions about previously exposed vaccinees were limited because only 6 or 7 AZD1222 recipients were SARS-CoV-2 seropositive at baseline.

V is cut back by 10 bases and J by 2 bases, with 11 bases in the junction unmatched. The germline V gene gives CDR1 as ENHRY and CDR2 as SYGVKD. The CDR3 spans 15 residues, from the cysteine through the phenylalanine. Here the CDR3 DNA is all that survives: 45 bases in frame from base 1. The time point label, read with the paper, signifies: baseline before first vaccination. Vaccinee samples came from UK trials COV001 and COV002, including a single-blind randomized controlled phase 2/3 trial of AZD1222 (ChAdOx1 nCoV-19) in healthy adults. For TCRbeta chain sequencing, PBMC samples from trial participants were taken at day 0 and at day 28 after the second dose. For this clone: It lacks a known antigen. Base qualities are not provided; no much larger clone lies one nucleotide away.

The CDR3 regions of human TCRbeta chains were subjected to immunosequencing. Per the original workflow: Repertoire TCRs were checked for matches against a reference library of SARS-CoV-2-specific TCRs that had been generated using the MIRA antigen-specificity platform. Breadth was defined as the fraction of unique TCRs that were SARS-CoV-2-associated, and depth was defined as the fraction of total T cells that were SARS-CoV-2-associated. Each spike-specific TCR was assigned to its reactive spike region and to a CD4 or CD8 class using the MIRA data. Log10-transformed breadth and depth values were compared by one-way ANOVA with Sidak's multiple comparisons tests. Here the immuneACCESS table is served through TCRdb, limited to in-frame sequences with V and J called. Missing clones are a known gap in these copies; in checked studies unresolved V genes cover under half, and the rest lacks a known reason. V, J and clone size derive from that table, while D and trimming were established from the DNA sequence. In this sample the table shows around 100,000 clones, 85% to 90% of which occur a single time. Approximately 15% of the sample is held by the ten biggest clonotypes.

Here the sequenced sample was peripheral blood, taken on day 0 of AZD1222 vaccination. The TCR sequence derives from an adult in good health. The chain links TRBV10-3 with TRBJ1-5; TRBD1 lines up with 7 middle nucleotides. The DNA reads TGTGCCACCGGGGACAGAACAGATGGCAATCAGCCCCAGCATTTT. This codes for CATGDRTDGNQPQHF.